Given below is one T cell receptor (beta chain) in context. Its specificity is unknown. This specimen comes from a study of T-cell reconstitution after alpha-beta-depleted transplantation in children. Study-wide results and caveats: After one year, T-cell counts and TCRbeta diversity mostly came from new T cells. Alpha-beta T cells present about two months after transplant were reported to originate from several hundred expanded graft clones.

The authors prepared the TCRbeta library with unique molecular identifiers. MiXCR, applied by TCRdb to the PCR reads, yields one record per CDR3 protein. The sample yields approximately 980,000 distinct CDR3 sequences, roughly 29% seen once. Unmatched junction bases numbered 4, after V lost 3 bases and J lost 3 bases. CDR3 length: 15 residues. This clonotype was obtained from a boy younger than two who had a stem cell transplant for SCID, so the T cells may come from the graft donor. This sample comprised PBMCs, mostly from graft donor cells, obtained 360 days after TCRalphabeta/CD19-depleted stem cell transplant. The rearrangement links TRBV12-3 or TRBV12-4 to TRBJ2-7; 11 bases align to TRBD2. Written as DNA, the CDR3 is TGTGCCAGCAGTTTCACTAGCGGGGGCCGCTACGAGCAGTACTTC. Translated: CASSFTSGGRYEQYF.